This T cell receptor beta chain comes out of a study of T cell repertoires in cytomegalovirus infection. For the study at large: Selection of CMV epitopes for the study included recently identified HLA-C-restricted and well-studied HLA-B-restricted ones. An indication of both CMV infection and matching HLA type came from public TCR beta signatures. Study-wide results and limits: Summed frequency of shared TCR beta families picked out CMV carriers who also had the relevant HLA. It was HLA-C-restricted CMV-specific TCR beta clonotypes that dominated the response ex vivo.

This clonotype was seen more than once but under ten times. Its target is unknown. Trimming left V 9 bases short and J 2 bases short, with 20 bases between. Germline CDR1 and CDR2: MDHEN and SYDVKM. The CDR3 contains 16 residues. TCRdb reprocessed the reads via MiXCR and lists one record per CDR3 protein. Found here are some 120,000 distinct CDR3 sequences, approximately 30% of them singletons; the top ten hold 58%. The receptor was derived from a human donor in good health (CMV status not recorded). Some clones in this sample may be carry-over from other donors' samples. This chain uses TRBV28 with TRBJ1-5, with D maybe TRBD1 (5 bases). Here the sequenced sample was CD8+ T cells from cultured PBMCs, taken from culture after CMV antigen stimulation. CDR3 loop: CASSDGGGGRNQPQHF. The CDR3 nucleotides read TGTGCCAGTTCCGATGGGGGGGGAGGACGCAATCAGCCCCAGCATTTT.